Listed below are T cell receptor beta chains from one sample, sequenced in a study of T cells after yellow fever vaccination. TCRdb re-analysed the 5' RACE reads in MiXCR, keeping a single row per CDR3 protein. This table holds 200,000 to 300,000 distinct CDR3 sequences, roughly 13% found once. Sequencing used CD4+ T cells sorted from PBMCs, obtained 45 days after the yellow fever booster vaccination. These receptors were obtained from a young man who received the YFV17D yellow fever vaccine. Each CDR3 is given with its conserved first and last residue. Each record gives: clone size, J gene, D gene, V gene, CDR3 protein, CDR3 DNA. The D gene is left open where the match is weak. Clone size is stated in some rows and not others, as once, few, many or a class when expanded.

.	TRBJ2-3	.	TRBV11-2	CASSLGVLRADTQYF	TGTGCCAGCAGCTTAGGGGTACTGCGGGCGGATACGCAGTATTTT
.	TRBJ2-3	TRBD1	TRBV11-1	CASSPGQGGTPSTDTQYF	TGTGCCAGCAGCCCCGGACAGGGGGGCACCCCTAGCACAGATACGCAGTATTTT
few	TRBJ2-3	TRBD2	TRBV29-1	CSVVTGGDTQYF	TGCAGCGTTGTGACGGGAGGAGATACGCAGTATTTT
.	TRBJ2-1	TRBD1	TRBV12-3/TRBV12-4	CASGTGSINEQFF	TGTGCCAGCGGGACAGGGTCAATTAATGAGCAGTTCTTC
.	TRBJ1-1	.	TRBV29-1	CSVGRGNTEAFF	TGCAGCGTAGGCAGGGGGAACACTGAAGCTTTCTTT
.	TRBJ2-3	TRBD1	TRBV29-1	CSVGQLTDTQYF	TGCAGCGTGGGACAGCTCACAGATACGCAGTATTTT
many	TRBJ1-1	TRBD1	TRBV20-1	CSARDGTGAGAFF	TGCAGTGCTAGAGATGGGACAGGGGCAGGAGCTTTCTTT
.	TRBJ1-5	.	TRBV20-1	CSARAGYSNQPQHF	TGCAGTGCTAGAGCCGGGTATAGCAATCAGCCCCAGCATTTT
few	TRBJ2-3	.	TRBV24-1	CATSEGVGTDTQYF	TGTGCCACCAGTGAGGGGGTTGGTACAGATACGCAGTATTTT
.	TRBJ2-1	TRBD2	TRBV5-1	CASSTERGYNEQFF	TGCGCCAGCAGCACCGAGCGGGGATACAATGAGCAGTTCTTC
few	TRBJ1-4	TRBD1	TRBV7-2	CASSPEDRVKEKLFF	TGTGCCAGCAGCCCAGAAGACAGGGTAAAGGAAAAACTGTTTTTT
.	TRBJ1-5	.	TRBV7-9	CASDAGSNQPQHF	TGTGCCAGCGACGCGGGATCAAATCAGCCCCAGCATTTT
few	TRBJ1-2	TRBD1	TRBV5-1	CASSPRQGAPDGYGYTF	TGCGCCAGCAGCCCAAGACAGGGGGCGCCTGATGGGTATGGCTACACCTTC
.	TRBJ1-6	.	TRBV7-2	CASSFGGGGNSPLHF	TGTGCCAGCAGCTTTGGGGGTGGGGGAAATTCACCCCTCCACTTT
.	TRBJ1-4	.	TRBV12-3/TRBV12-4	CASSPLGGSNEKLFF	TGTGCCAGCAGTCCCTTGGGAGGGTCGAATGAAAAACTGTTTTTT
few	TRBJ2-7	TRBD2	TRBV6-2/TRBV6-3	CASRAIAGEGLSSPYEQYF	TGTGCCAGCAGAGCAATAGCGGGAGAGGGGCTTTCCTCGCCCTACGAGCAGTACTTC
few	TRBJ2-7	TRBD2	TRBV20-1	CSARDLGGGSAYEQYF	TGCAGTGCTAGAGATCTTGGGGGGGGGTCTGCTTACGAGCAGTACTTC
.	TRBJ2-3	.	TRBV4-3	CASSLRFRGTDTQYF	TGCGCCAGCAGCCTCCGGTTCCGTGGCACAGATACGCAGTATTTT
few	TRBJ2-2	.	TRBV5-1	CASSFGHTSGELFF	TGCGCCAGCAGCTTCGGACATACGTCCGGGGAGCTGTTTTTT
few	TRBJ1-5	TRBD1	TRBV12-3/TRBV12-4	CASSQGADGPQHF	TGTGCCAGCAGCCAGGGGGCGGATGGGCCCCAGCATTTT
few	TRBJ2-1	TRBD2	TRBV7-2	CASSFSTSGANEQFF	TGTGCCAGCAGCTTTTCGACTAGCGGGGCCAACGAGCAGTTCTTC
few	TRBJ2-2	.	TRBV20-1	CSARLVAGELFF	TGCAGTGCGCGACTAGTGGCCGGGGAGCTGTTTTTT
.	TRBJ2-5	TRBD2	TRBV28	CASKPAGGQETQYF	TGTGCCAGCAAACCCGCGGGGGGGCAAGAGACCCAGTACTTC
.	TRBJ2-7	.	TRBV5-1	CASSSSLTPYEQYF	TGCGCCAGCAGCTCTTCACTGACACCCTACGAGCAGTACTTC
.	TRBJ2-2	TRBD2	TRBV12-3/TRBV12-4	CASSLASGSYTGELFF	TGTGCCAGCAGTTTGGCCAGCGGGAGTTACACCGGGGAGCTGTTTTTT
few	TRBJ2-2	TRBD2	TRBV12-3/TRBV12-4	CASSLARTSGGAGELFF	TGTGCCAGCAGTTTAGCCAGGACTAGCGGAGGTGCCGGGGAGCTGTTTTTT
.	TRBJ2-4	TRBD2	TRBV3-1	CASLASGGPGAKNIQYF	TGTGCCAGCTTAGCTAGCGGGGGACCAGGAGCCAAAAACATTCAGTACTTC
few	TRBJ2-7	.	TRBV6-1	CASRSGGGSYEQYF	TGTGCCAGCAGGTCCGGCGGAGGCTCCTACGAGCAGTACTTC
.	TRBJ2-3	TRBD2	TRBV6-5	CASSTLPSGRRSTDTQYF	TGTGCCAGCAGTACTCTTCCTAGCGGGAGGAGAAGCACAGATACGCAGTATTTT
many	TRBJ1-1	.	TRBV11-2	CASSGSGQAEAFF	TGTGCCAGCAGCGGATCAGGGCAGGCTGAAGCTTTCTTT
.	TRBJ2-3	TRBD2	TRBV4-3	CASSQDFRAGGGDTQYF	TGCGCCAGCAGCCAAGATTTTAGGGCGGGAGGAGGAGATACGCAGTATTTT
few	TRBJ2-1	TRBD1	TRBV11-1	CASSLAPGQGSIEQFF	TGTGCCAGCAGCTTGGCACCGGGACAGGGGTCCATTGAGCAGTTCTTC
few	TRBJ2-1	TRBD2	TRBV10-2	CASSVIAGIYNEQFF	TGCGCCAGCAGTGTGATAGCGGGGATCTACAATGAGCAGTTCTTC
.	TRBJ1-1	TRBD1	TRBV6-5	CASRDSKHEAFF	TGTGCCAGTCGGGACAGTAAGCATGAAGCTTTCTTT
few	TRBJ2-7	.	TRBV10-3	CAIMDGNYEQYF	TGTGCCATCATGGACGGTAACTACGAGCAGTACTTC
few	TRBJ2-1	.	TRBV18	CASSPQLTEGFLNHNEQFF	TGTGCCAGCTCACCCCAGCTCACGGAGGGATTCTTAAACCACAATGAGCAGTTCTTC
.	TRBJ2-3	.	TRBV20-1	CSARVLGGRTDTQYF	TGCAGTGCTAGGGTTTTGGGCGGGCGCACAGATACGCAGTATTTT
few	TRBJ2-7	TRBD1	TRBV5-1	CASTTPGQGHEQYF	TGCGCCAGCACCACCCCGGGACAGGGCCACGAGCAGTACTTC
.	TRBJ2-1	TRBD2	TRBV12-3/TRBV12-4	CASSFGTSGSLGNEQFF	TGTGCCAGCAGTTTCGGTACTAGCGGGAGCTTGGGAAATGAGCAGTTCTTC
few	TRBJ1-2	TRBD1	TRBV20-1	CSGRQGTYGYTF	TGCAGTGGGAGACAGGGTACCTATGGCTACACCTTC
.	TRBJ2-2	TRBD2	TRBV5-1	CASSHLLGTSATGELFF	TGCGCCAGCAGCCACCTGCTAGGGACTAGCGCCACCGGGGAGCTGTTTTTT
.	TRBJ2-2	TRBD1	TRBV4-3	CASSQGRSDRRGTGELFF	TGCGCCAGCAGCCAAGGGCGGTCGGACAGGCGAGGCACCGGGGAGCTGTTTTTT
few	TRBJ1-1	.	TRBV7-2	CASRWTDSNTEAFF	TGTGCCAGCAGGTGGACTGATTCGAACACTGAAGCTTTCTTT
few	TRBJ2-1	.	TRBV11-2	CASGNRDFLNNEQFF	TGTGCCAGCGGCAACCGGGACTTTCTAAACAATGAGCAGTTCTTC
few	TRBJ2-7	.	TRBV16	CASSQSAGMEYEQYF	TGTGCCAGCAGCCAATCCGCAGGGATGGAGTACGAGCAGTACTTC